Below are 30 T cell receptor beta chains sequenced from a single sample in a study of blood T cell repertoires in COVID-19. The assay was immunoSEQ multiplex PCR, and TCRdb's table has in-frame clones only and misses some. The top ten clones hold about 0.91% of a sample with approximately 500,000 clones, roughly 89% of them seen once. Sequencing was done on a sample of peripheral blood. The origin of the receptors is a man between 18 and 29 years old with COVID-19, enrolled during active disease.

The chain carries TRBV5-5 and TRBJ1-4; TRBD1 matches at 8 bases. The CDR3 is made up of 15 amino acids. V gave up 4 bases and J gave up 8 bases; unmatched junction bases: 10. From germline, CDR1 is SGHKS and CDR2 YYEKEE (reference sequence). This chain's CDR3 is CASSPTGGRGEKLFF. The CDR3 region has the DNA TGTGCCAGCAGCCCTACAGGGGGAAGAGGGGAAAAACTGTTTTTT.

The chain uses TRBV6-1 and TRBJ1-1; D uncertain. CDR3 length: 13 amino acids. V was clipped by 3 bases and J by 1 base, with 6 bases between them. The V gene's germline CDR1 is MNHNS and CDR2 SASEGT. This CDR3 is CASSDGGNTEAFF. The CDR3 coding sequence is TGTGCCAGCAGTGATGGAGGGAACACTGAAGCTTTCTTT.

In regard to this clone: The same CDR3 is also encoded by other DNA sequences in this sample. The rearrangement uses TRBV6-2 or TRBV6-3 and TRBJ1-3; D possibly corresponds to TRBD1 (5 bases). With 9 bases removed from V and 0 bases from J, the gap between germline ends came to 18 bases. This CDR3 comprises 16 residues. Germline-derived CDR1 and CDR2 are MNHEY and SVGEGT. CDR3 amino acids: CASSAAIGGSGNTIYF. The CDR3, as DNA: TGTGCCAGTAGTGCGGCCATCGGGGGCTCTGGAAACACCATATATTTT.

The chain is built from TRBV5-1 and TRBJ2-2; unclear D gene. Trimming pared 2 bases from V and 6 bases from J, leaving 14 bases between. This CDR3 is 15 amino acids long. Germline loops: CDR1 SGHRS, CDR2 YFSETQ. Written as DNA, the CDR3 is TGCGCCAGCAGCTTTTCCAGTAAGATGGCCGGGGAGCTGTTTTTT. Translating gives CASSFSSKMAGELFF.

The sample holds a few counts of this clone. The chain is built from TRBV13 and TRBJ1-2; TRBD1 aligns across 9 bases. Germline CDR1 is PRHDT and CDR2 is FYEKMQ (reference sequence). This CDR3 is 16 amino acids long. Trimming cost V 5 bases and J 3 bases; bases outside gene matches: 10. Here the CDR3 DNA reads TGTGCCAGCAGCACGACAGGGGGTACAGATGACTATGGCTACACCTTC. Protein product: CASSTTGGTDDYGYTF.

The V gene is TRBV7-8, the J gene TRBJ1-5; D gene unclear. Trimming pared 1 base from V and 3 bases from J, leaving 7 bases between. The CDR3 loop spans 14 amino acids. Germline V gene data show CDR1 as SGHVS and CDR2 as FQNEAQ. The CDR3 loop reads CASSLDGSNQPQHF. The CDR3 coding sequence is TGTGCCAGCAGCTTAGACGGTTCCAATCAGCCCCAGCATTTT.

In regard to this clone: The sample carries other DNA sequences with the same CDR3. In DNA, the CDR3 is TGTGCCAGCAGCCCGACGGGGAACACTGAAGCTTTCTTT. Translation gives CASSPTGNTEAFF. The V gene is TRBV2, the J gene TRBJ1-1; D remains ambiguous. Germline V gene lookup returns CDR1 SNHLY and CDR2 FYNNEI. The ends were cut back, 6 bases at V and 1 base at J, with 9 bases in the middle. CDR3 length: 13 residues.

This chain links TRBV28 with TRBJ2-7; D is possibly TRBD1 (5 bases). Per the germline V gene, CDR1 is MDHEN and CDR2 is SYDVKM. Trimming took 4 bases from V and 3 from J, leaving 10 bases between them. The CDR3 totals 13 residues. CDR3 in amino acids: CASSYRDSYEQYF. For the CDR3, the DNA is TGTGCCAGCAGTTACCGCGACAGCTACGAGCAGTACTTC.

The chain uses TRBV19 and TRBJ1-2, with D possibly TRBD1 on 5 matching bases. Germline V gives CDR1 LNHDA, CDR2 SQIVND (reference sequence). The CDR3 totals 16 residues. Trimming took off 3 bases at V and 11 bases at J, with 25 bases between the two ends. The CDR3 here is CASSIFSAGFQGTYTF. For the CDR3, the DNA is TGTGCCAGTAGTATCTTCTCCGCCGGTTTCCAGGGAACATACACCTTC.

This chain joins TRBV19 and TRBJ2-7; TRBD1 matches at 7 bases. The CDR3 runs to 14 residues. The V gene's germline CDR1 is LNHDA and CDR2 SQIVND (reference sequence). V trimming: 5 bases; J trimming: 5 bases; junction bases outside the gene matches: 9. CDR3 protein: CASSYRGPLDEQYF. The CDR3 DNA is TGTGCCAGTAGTTACAGGGGCCCTCTGGACGAGCAGTACTTC.

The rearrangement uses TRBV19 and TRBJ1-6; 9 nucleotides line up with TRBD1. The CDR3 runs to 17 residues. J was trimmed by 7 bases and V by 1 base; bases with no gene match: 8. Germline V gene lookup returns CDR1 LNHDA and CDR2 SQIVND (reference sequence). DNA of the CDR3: TGTGCCAGTAGTATAGTACAGGGGGCCTGGCGAAATTCACCCCTCCACTTT. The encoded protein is CASSIVQGAWRNSPLHF.

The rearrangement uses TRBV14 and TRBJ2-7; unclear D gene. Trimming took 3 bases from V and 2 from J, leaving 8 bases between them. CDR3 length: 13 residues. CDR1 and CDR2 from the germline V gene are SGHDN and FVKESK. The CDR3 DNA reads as TGTGCCAGCAGCCAGGGCTCCCCCTACGAGCAGTACTTC. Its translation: CASSQGSPYEQYF.

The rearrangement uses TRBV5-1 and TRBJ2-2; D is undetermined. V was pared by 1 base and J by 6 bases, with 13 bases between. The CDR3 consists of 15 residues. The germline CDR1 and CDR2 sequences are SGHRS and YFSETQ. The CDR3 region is CASSLMGQQAGELFF. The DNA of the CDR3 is TGCGCCAGCAGCTTGATGGGTCAGCAGGCCGGGGAGCTGTTTTTT.

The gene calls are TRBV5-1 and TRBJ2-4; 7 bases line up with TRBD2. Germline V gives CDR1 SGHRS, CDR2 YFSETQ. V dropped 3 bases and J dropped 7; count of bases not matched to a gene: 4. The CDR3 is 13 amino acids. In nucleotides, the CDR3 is TGCGCCAGCAGCTCCCACGGGGGGAACATTCAGTACTTC. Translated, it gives CASSSHGGNIQYF.

This CDR3 reads CASSPPGTTHGGEQFF. The CDR3 DNA reads TGTGCCAGCTCACCTCCCGGGACCACGCATGGGGGGGAGCAGTTCTTC. V usage is TRBV18 and J usage is TRBJ2-1; the D gene is possibly TRBD2 (6 bases). Per the germline V gene, CDR1 is KGHSH and CDR2 is LQKENI. This CDR3 is built from 16 residues. With 3 bases removed from V and 10 bases from J, the gap between germline ends came to 22 bases.

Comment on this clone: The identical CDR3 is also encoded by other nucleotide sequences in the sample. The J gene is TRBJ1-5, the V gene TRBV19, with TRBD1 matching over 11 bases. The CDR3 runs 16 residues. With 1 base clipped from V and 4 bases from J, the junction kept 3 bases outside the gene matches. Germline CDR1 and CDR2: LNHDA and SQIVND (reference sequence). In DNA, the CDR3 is TGTGCCAGTAGTATAGGGGACAGGGGGACGAATCAGCCCCAGCATTTT. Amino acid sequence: CASSIGDRGTNQPQHF.

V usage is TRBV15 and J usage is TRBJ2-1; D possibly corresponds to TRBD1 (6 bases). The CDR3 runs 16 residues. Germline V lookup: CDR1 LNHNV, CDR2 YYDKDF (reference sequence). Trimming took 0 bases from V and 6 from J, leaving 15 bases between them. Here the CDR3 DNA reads TGTGCCACCAGCAGAGATAGAGGGGGAAACCTCAATGAGCAGTTCTTC. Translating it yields CATSRDRGGNLNEQFF.

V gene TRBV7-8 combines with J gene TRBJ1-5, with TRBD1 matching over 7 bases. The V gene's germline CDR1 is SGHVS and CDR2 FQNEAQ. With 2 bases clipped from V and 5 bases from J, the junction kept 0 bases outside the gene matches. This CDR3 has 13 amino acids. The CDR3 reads CASSLTGDQPQHF. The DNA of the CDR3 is TGTGCCAGCAGCTTAACAGGGGATCAGCCCCAGCATTTT.

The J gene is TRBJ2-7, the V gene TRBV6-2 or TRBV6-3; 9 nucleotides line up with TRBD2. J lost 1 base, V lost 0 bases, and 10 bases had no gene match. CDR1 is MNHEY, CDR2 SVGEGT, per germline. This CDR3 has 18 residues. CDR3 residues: CASSYSMRASGVSYEQYF. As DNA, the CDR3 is TGTGCCAGCAGTTACTCGATGAGGGCTAGCGGGGTTTCCTACGAGCAGTACTTC.

CDR3 sequence: CASRGQGAITGELFF. CDR3 bases: TGTGCCAGCAGGGGACAGGGGGCAATCACCGGGGAGCTGTTTTTT. This chain uses TRBV6-5 with TRBJ2-2; 12 positions match TRBD1. CDR3 length equals 15 residues. The V and J ends lost 6 bases and 4 bases, in that order; junction bases with no gene match: 3. Per germline, CDR1 MNHEY and CDR2 SVGAGI.

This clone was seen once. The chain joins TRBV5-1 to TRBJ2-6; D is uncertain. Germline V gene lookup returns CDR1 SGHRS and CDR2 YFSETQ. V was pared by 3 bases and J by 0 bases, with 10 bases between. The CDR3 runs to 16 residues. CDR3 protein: CASSYRVSSGANVLTF. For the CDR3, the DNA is TGCGCCAGCAGCTACCGGGTCTCCTCTGGGGCCAACGTCCTGACTTTC.

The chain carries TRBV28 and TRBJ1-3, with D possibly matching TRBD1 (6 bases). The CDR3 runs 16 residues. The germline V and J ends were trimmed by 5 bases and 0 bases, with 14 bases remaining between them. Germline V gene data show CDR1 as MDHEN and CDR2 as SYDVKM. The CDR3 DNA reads TGTGCCAGCAGTGACCCCAGGGGCAACTCTGGAAACACCATATATTTT. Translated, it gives CASSDPRGNSGNTIYF.

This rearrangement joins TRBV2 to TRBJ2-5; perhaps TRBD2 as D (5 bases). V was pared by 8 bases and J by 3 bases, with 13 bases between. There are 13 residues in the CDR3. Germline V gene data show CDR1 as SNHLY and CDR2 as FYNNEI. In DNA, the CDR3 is TGTGCCAGCCAGGACCACGGGGAAGAGACCCAGTACTTC. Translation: CASQDHGEETQYF.

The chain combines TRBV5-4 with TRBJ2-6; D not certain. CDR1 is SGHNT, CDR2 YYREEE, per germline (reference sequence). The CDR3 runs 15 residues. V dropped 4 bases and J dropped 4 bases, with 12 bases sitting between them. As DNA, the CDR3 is TGTGCCAGCAGCCAACCTGGAGCCGGGGCCAACGTCCTGACTTTC. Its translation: CASSQPGAGANVLTF.

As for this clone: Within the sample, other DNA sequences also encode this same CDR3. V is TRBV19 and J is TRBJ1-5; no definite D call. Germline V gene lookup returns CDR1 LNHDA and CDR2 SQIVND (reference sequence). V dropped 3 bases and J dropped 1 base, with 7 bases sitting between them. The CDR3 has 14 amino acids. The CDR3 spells CASSIGQSNQPQHF. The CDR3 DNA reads TGTGCCAGTAGTATTGGGCAGAGCAATCAGCCCCAGCATTTT.

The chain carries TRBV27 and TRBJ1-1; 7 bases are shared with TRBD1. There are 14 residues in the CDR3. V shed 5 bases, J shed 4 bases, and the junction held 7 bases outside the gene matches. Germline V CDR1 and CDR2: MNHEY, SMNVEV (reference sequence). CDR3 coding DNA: TGTGCCAGCAGTCCAGCAGGGGGTCGCACTGAAGCTTTCTTT. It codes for CASSPAGGRTEAFF.

The CDR3 loop reads CASSYGTGEWNTEAFF. For the CDR3, the DNA is TGTGCCAGCAGTTACGGGACAGGGGAATGGAACACTGAAGCTTTCTTT. The chain has TRBV6-6 and TRBJ1-1; TRBD1 aligns across 10 bases. With V trimmed by 2 bases and J by 1 base, 4 bases remained unmatched. The CDR3 loop spans 16 amino acids. Per germline, CDR1 MNHNY and CDR2 SVGAGI (reference sequence).

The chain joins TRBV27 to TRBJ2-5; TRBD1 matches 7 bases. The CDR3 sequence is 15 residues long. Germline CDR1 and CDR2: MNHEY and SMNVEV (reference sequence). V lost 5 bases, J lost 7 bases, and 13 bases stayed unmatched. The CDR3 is CASSRTQTGEGTQYF. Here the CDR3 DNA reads TGTGCCAGCAGTCGGACGCAAACAGGGGAAGGGACCCAGTACTTC.

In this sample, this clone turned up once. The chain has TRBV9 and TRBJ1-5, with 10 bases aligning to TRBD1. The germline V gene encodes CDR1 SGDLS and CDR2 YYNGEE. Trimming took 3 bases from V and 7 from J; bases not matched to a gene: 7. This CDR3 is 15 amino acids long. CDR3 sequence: CASSAGTGVKQPQHF. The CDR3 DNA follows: TGTGCCAGCAGCGCCGGGACAGGGGTGAAACAGCCCCAGCATTTT.

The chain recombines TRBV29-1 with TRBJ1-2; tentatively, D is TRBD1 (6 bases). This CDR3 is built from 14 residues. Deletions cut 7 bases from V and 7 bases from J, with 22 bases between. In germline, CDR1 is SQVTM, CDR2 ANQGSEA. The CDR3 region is CSASGPGGASGYTF. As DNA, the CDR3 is TGCAGCGCTAGCGGGCCGGGGGGCGCTTCTGGCTACACCTTC.